This T cell receptor (beta chain) was obtained from a study of cytomegalovirus exposure and HLA in healthy donors. J gave up 4 bases and V 5 bases, and 2 bases lay outside the gene matches. The germline gives CDR1 SNHLY, CDR2 FYNNEI. This CDR3 has 13 amino acids. Primers for the PCR totalled 60 Vbeta and 13 Jbeta. Clones were read by immunoSEQ multiplex PCR, and TCRdb kept only the in-frame ones, dropping some. The table has about 150,000 clones, 76% seen once. This sequence was found in a male donor in good health and CMV-seronegative. The sequencing sample was made of PBMCs. This rearrangement joins TRBV2 to TRBJ1-5; 7 bases align to TRBD1. CDR3 in DNA: TGTGCCAGCAGTTTCAGGGGGAATCAGCCCCAGCATTTT. It is translated as CASSFRGNQPQHF.